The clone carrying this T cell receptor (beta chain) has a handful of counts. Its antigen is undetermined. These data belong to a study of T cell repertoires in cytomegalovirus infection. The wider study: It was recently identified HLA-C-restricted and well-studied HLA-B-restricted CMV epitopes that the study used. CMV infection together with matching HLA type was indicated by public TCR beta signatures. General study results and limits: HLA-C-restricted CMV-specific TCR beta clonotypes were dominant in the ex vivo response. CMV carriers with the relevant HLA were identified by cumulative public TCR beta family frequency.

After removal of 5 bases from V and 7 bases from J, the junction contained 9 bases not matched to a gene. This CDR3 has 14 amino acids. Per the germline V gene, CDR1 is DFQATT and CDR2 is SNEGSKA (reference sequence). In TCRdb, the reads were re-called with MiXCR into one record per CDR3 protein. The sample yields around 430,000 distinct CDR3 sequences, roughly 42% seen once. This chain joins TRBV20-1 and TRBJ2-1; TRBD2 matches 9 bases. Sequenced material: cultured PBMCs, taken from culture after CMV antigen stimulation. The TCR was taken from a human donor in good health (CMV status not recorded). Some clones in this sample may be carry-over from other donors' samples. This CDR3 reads CSAHAAGGPNEQFF. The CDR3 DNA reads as TGCAGTGCTCATGCTGCGGGAGGGCCTAATGAGCAGTTCTTC.